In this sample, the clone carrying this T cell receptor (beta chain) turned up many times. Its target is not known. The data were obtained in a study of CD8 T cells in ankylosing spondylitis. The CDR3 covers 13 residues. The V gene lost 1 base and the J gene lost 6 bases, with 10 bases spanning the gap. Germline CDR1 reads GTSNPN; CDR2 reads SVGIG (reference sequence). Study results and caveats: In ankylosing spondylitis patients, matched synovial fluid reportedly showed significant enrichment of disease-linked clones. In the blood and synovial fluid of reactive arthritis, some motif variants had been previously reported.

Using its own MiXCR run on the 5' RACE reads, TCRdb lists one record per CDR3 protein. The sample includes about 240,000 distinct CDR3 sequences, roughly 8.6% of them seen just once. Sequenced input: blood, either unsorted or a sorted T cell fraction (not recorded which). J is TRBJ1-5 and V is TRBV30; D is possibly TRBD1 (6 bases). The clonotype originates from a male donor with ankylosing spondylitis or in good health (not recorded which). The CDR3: CAWSEQGAQPQHF. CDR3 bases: TGTGCCTGGAGTGAACAGGGAGCTCAGCCCCAGCATTTT.